Given below is one T cell receptor beta chain in context. This clone was seen a few times. Its antigen remains undetermined. Qualities for individual bases were not recorded, and no much larger clone is one base off. The same CDR3 is also encoded by other DNA sequences in this sample. The CDR3 runs 15 amino acids, cysteine and phenylalanine included. The kept DNA is CDR3 alone, 45 bases in frame from the first base. The germline V gene supplies CDR1 LGHNA and CDR2 YSLEER. The V and J ends are trimmed by 0 bases and 1 base, leaving 9 bases between them. These data originate in a study of beta chain features in type 1 diabetes (dated by TCRdb to 2017 to 2018). About the study as a whole: Mean age, gender distribution, total cell number and subset yield were not different between patients and healthy donors. A total of about 100,000,000 sorted cells were examined across all samples, and RNA yield correlated strongly with the number of cells per subset. In the study, TCRB repertoires of sorted circulating CD4+ T cell subsets from recently diagnosed type 1 diabetes patients were compared with those of matched healthy donors. Regulatory and stem cell-like memory subsets were obtained from only 8 patients and roughly 8 healthy donors, while naive and central memory subsets were obtained from all 28 donors.

Results the study describes overall, beyond this receptor: A moderate but significant shortening of TCRB CDR3 length was observed in type 1 diabetes patients in all four CD4+ subsets. Only small numbers of individuals were included in the HLA sub-analyses, which left unresolved whether HLA type had any influence on TCRB rearrangement. Because cDNA was sequenced instead of genomic DNA, highly expressing activated cells could be over-represented, though the groups showed no difference in activation or CD3 levels. Naive, central memory and regulatory TCRB repertoires appeared to be more similar among patients than among healthy donors. At VDJ recombination sites, patients with type 1 diabetes made fewer insertions and deleted more nucleotides, a pattern implying thymic rearrangement abnormalities. PCR might favor shorter templates, but patient and control samples were amplified and corrected together, so any skew would affect both groups equally.

The entire amount of isolated RNA was reverse transcribed using the High Capacity cDNA Reverse Transcription Kit, so the sequenced TCRB transcripts were expressed ones. Naive, central memory and regulatory T cell samples underwent deep immunoSEQ sequencing, averaging around 3.9 million total reads per sample. Sorted cells were lysed in RLT buffer and RNA was extracted with DNase-treated RNeasy Micro or Mini kits, depending on cell number. Each cell subset was processed on its own to prevent cross-contamination, while patient and healthy donor samples were processed together. TCRB sequences were amplified from cDNA with the immunoSEQ multiplex PCR, producing 87-bp fragments spanning the CDR3 region. The amplicons were sequenced using the Illumina HiSeq platform. As for the authors' bioinformatics: PCR bias was corrected computationally using synthetic template baselines, and reads within Hamming distance 2 were collapsed, with unmergeable singletons discarded. Reads were aligned against IMGT to assign V, D and J genes, CDR3 length and insertions or deletions at six rearrangement sites. Within each subset, clonotype counts were normalized to sorted cell number, and only after that were true diversity and Gini coefficients computed with the tcR R package. Repertoire sharing was quantified using the overlap coefficient calculated on TCRB nucleotide sequences. TCRdb retrieved this table from immuneACCESS and kept in-frame rearrangements only. Not all clones are present; in checked studies, unresolved V genes account for under half, and no reason is known for the remainder. For V, J and clone size, that table is used; D and trimming come from the DNA. This sample lists a few hundred thousand clones; around 13% were detected once. The ten largest clones take up approximately 7% of the sample.

A single peripheral blood draw of around 0.11 L on average was collected from each donor into heparinised tubes. Using a panel that included CD45RO, CCR7, CD25, CD127, CD95 and CD27, naive, central memory, regulatory and stem cell-like memory CD4+ T cells were sorted on a BD FACSAria II. A purity above 95% was achieved for all sorted populations. PBMCs were separated immediately by Lymphoprep density gradient centrifugation and were stained directly, without being cultured. To minimize batch effects, samples were stained and sorted in pairs, one healthy donor with one patient per experiment. The sequence links TRBV4-3 to TRBJ1-1; TRBD1 is possibly the D segment (5 matching bases). This receptor was obtained from a man aged 25-45 years in good health. The sample taken for sequencing was central memory CD4+ T cells from blood. The CDR3 protein sequence reads: CASSQDPGGNTEAFF. The DNA is as follows: TGCGCCAGCAGCCAAGATCCTGGGGGGAACACTGAAGCTTTCTTT.